The clone carrying this T cell receptor (beta chain) has only one observation. Profiled with immunoSEQ multiplex PCR; TCRdb holds only in-frame clones, not every one. The profile shows almost 200,000 clones, about 81% of them singletons. This CDR3 region has 15 residues. Germline assignment: CDR1 LNHDA and CDR2 SQIVND (reference sequence). V lost 6 bases, J lost 1 base, and 16 bases lay in between. This entry is derived from a study of cytomegalovirus exposure and HLA in healthy donors. On the study more broadly: The 100 to 150 validation repertoires matched the 666 first-cohort repertoires in platform, a later analysis reported.

Sequencing was carried out using PBMCs. This receptor was taken from a woman aged 30 to 39 in good health and CMV-seronegative. The chain employs TRBV19 and TRBJ2-7; tentatively, D is TRBD1 (5 bases). In nucleotides, the CDR3 is TGTGCCAGTAGCCCGCGGCAGGGTGGGTCCTACGAGCAGTACTTC. It is translated as CASSPRQGGSYEQYF. The whole variable domain, remainder taken from reference TRBV19 and TRBJ2-7, is DGGITQSPKYLFRKEGQNVTLSCEQNLNHDAMYWYRQDPGQGLRLIYYSQIVNDFQKGDIAEGYSVSREKKESFPLTVTSAQKNPTAFYLCASSPRQGGSYEQYFGPGTRLTVT.